The TCR beta chain under discussion was sequenced for a study of cytomegalovirus exposure and HLA in healthy donors. Across the study: The study's early data release held some 85 million unique TCRs from HLA-typed donors. Study-wide results and limits: A later analysis showed that HLA-associated TCR beta chains had undergone more clonal expansion than equally common others. Looking again later, the authors saw that most CMV-associated TCR beta chains seemed HLA-restricted. Analysis performed later found roughly 18,000 TCR beta sequences associated with HLA alleles at 0.05 false discovery rate.

As concerns this clone: Antigen: not known.

It was with 60 Vbeta and 13 Jbeta primers that the PCR ran. Assay used: immunoSEQ multiplex PCR; TCRdb lists only in-frame clones, some missing. The repertoire holds more than 95,000 clones, with less than 85% as singletons. With 11 bases removed from V and 11 bases from J, the gap between germline ends came to 21 bases. Germline V gene data show CDR1 as MNHNS and CDR2 as SASEGT. This CDR3 comprises 12 residues. V gene TRBV6-1 combines with J gene TRBJ1-1; D possibly corresponds to TRBD1 (5 bases). The clonotype originates from a man aged 18 to 35 in good health and CMV-seropositive. Source material: PBMCs. This CDR3 is CALGGEPLSAFF. The CDR3 DNA reads as TGTGCCCTCGGGGGGGAACCGTTGAGTGCTTTCTTT.